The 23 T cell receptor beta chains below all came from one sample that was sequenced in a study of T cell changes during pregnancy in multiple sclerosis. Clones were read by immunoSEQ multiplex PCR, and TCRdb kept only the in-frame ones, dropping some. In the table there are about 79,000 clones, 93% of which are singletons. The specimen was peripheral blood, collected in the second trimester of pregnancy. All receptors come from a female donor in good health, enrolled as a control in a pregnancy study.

CDR3 in DNA: TGTGCCAGCAGCTTGCTCGGGACAGGGGAAGATCAGCCCCAGCATTTT. Protein: CASSLLGTGEDQPQHF. This sequence joins TRBV5-8 and TRBJ1-5, with TRBD1 identical over 10 bases. Germline values: CDR1 SGHTS, CDR2 YDEGEE. Unmatched junction bases numbered 6, after V lost 1 base and J lost 5 bases. CDR3 length: 16 amino acids. The full variable domain, with the rest looked up from reference TRBV5-8 and TRBJ1-5, is EAGVTQSPTHLIKTRGQQATLRCSPISGHTSVYWYQQALGLGLQFLLWYDEGEERNRGNFPPRFSGRQFPNYSSELNVNALELEDSALYLCASSLLGTGEDQPQHFGDGTRLSIL.

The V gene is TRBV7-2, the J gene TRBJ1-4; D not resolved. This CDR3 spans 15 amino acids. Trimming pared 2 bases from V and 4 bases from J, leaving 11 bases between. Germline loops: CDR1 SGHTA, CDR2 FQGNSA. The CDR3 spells CASSLRGGFNEKLFF. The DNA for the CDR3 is TGTGCCAGCAGCTTAAGAGGAGGTTTTAATGAAAAACTGTTTTTT.

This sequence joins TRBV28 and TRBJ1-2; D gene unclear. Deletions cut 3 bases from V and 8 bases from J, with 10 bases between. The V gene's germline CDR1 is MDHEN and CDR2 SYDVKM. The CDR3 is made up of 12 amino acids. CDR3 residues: CASSLGAGGYTF. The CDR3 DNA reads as TGTGCCAGCAGTTTGGGAGCTGGAGGCTACACCTTC.

The CDR3 DNA reads as TGTGCCAGCAGCTTAGCCACGTCAACCGGGACAGACTCCTACGAGCAGTACTTC. Translation gives CASSLATSTGTDSYEQYF. The V gene is TRBV7-9, the J gene TRBJ2-7, with 7 bases matching TRBD1. The CDR3 loop spans 18 amino acids. Germline trimming cut 0 bases from V and 0 bases from J; bases unmatched to any gene: 11. Germline-derived CDR1 and CDR2 are SEHNR and FQNEAQ (reference sequence).

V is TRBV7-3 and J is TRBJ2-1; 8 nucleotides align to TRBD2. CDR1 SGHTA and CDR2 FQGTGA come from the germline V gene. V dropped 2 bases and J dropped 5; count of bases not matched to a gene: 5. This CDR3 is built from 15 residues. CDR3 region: CASSLGGLANNEQFF. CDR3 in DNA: TGTGCCAGCAGCTTAGGCGGACTAGCTAACAATGAGCAGTTCTTC.

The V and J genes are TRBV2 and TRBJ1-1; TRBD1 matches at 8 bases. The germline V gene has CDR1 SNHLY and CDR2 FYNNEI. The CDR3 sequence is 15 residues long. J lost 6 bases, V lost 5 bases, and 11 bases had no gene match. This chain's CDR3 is CASSIRLTGVAEAFF. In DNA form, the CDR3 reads TGTGCCAGCAGTATTCGCTTGACAGGGGTCGCTGAAGCTTTCTTT.

The CDR3 reads CASSIDRTANEKLFF. CDR3 nucleotide sequence: TGTGCCAGTAGTATAGATCGAACAGCTAATGAAAAACTGTTTTTT. The chain carries TRBV19 and TRBJ1-4, with D uncertain. Germline V gene lookup returns CDR1 LNHDA and CDR2 SQIVND (reference sequence). This CDR3 comprises 15 residues. The V end lost 0 bases, the J end lost 3 bases, and 8 bases lay between the germline ends.

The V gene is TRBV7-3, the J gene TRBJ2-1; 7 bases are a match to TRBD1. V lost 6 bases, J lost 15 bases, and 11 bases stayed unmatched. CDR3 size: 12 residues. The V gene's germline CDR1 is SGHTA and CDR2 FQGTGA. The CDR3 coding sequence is TGTGCCAGCAGGCCTGAAAGGGGGCGCTGGTTCTTC. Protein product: CASRPERGRWFF.

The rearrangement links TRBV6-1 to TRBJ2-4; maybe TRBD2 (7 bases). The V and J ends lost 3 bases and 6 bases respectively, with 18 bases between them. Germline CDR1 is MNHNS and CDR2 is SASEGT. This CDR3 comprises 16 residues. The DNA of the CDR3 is TGTGCCAGCAGTGACACTTTCGGGGGGCCAGGAAACATTCAGTACTTC. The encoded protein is CASSDTFGGPGNIQYF.

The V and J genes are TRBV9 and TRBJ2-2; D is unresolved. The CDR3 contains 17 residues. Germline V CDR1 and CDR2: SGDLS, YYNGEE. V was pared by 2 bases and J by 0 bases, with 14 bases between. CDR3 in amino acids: CASSVLFSPANTGELFF. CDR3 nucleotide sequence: TGTGCCAGCAGCGTCTTATTTTCCCCGGCGAACACCGGGGAGCTGTTTTTT.

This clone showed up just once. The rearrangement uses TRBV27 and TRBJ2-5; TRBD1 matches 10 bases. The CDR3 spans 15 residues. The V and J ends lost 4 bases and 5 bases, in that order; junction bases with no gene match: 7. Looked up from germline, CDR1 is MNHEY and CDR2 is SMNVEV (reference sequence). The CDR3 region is CASSWGTGVGETQYF. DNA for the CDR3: TGTGCCAGCAGTTGGGGGACAGGGGTCGGGGAGACCCAGTACTTC.

The CDR3 coding sequence is TGTGCCAGCAGCAGCCTAGGGGGGGCAGTCACAGATACGCAGTATTTT. It specifies CASSSLGGAVTDTQYF. The chain combines TRBV9 with TRBJ2-3, with D maybe TRBD2 (7 bases). CDR1 and CDR2 (germline): SGDLS, YYNGEE. The V gene lost 4 bases and the J gene lost 2 bases, with 17 bases spanning the gap. The CDR3 has 16 amino acids.

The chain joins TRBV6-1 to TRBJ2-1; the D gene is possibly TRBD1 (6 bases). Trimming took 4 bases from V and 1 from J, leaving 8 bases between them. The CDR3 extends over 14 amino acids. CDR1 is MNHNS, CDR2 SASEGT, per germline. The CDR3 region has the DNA TGTGCCAGCAGTGGGACAGATTCCTACAATGAGCAGTTCTTC. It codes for CASSGTDSYNEQFF.

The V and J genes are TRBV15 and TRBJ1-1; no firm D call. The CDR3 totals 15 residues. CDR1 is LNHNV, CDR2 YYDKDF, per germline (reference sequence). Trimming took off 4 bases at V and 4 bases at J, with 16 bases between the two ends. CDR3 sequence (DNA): TGTGCCACCAGCACACAGAACGTGGGAGCCACTGAAGCTTTCTTT. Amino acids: CATSTQNVGATEAFF.

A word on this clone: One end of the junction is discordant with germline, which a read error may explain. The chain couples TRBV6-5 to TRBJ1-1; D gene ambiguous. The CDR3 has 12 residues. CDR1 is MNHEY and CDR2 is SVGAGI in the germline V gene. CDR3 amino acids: CASSTQNTKAFF. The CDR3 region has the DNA TGTGCCAGCAGTACTCAAAACACTAAAGCTTTCTTT.

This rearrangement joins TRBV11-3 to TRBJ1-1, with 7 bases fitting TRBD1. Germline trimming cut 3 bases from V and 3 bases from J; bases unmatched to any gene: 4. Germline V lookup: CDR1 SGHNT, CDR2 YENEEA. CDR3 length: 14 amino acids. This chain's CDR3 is CASSLGQKDTEAFF. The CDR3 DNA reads TGTGCCAGCAGCTTGGGACAGAAGGACACTGAAGCTTTCTTT.

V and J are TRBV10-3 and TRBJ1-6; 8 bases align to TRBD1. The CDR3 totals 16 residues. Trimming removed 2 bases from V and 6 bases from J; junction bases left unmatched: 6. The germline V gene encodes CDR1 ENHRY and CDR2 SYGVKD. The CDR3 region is CAISEGQGASNSPLHF. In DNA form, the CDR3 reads TGTGCCATCAGTGAGGGTCAGGGGGCAAGTAATTCACCCCTCCACTTT.

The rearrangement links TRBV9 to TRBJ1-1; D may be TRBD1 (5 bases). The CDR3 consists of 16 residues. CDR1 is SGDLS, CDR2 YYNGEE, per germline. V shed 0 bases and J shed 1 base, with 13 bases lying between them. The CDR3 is CASSVDYGRENTEAFF. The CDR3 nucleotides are TGTGCCAGCAGCGTAGACTACGGCAGGGAGAACACTGAAGCTTTCTTT.

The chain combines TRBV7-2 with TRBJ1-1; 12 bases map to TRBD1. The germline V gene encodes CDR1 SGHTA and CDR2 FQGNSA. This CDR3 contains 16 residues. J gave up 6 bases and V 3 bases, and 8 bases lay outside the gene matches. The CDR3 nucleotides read TGTGCCAGCAGCTTGTACCCGGGACAGGGGGCTCCTGAAGCTTTCTTT. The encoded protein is CASSLYPGQGAPEAFF.

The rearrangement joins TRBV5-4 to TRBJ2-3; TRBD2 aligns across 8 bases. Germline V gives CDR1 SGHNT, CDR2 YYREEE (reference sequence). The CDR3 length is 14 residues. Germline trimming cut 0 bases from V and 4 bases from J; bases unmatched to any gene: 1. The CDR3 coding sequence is TGTGCCAGCAGCTTGGGCGGGGGGTCAGATACGCAGTATTTT. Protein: CASSLGGGSDTQYF. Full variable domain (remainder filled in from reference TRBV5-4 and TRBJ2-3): ETGVTQSPTHLIKTRGQQVTLRCSSQSGHNTVSWYQQALGQGPQFIFQYYREEENGRGNFPPRFSGLQFPNYSSELNVNALELDDSALYLCASSLGGGSDTQYFGPGTRLTVL.

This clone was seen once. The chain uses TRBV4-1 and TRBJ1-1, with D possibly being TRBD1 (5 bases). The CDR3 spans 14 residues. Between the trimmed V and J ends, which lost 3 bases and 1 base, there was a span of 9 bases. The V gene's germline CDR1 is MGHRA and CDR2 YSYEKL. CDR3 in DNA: TGCGCCAGCAGCCATCGACAGTCGAACACTGAAGCTTTCTTT. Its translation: CASSHRQSNTEAFF.

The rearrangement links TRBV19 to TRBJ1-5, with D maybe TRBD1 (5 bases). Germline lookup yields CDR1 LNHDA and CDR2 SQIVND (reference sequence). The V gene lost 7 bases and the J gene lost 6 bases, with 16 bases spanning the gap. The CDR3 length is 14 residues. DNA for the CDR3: TGTGCCAGTAACGGCGCCGCGGGGGGTCAGCCCCAGCATTTT. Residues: CASNGAAGGQPQHF.

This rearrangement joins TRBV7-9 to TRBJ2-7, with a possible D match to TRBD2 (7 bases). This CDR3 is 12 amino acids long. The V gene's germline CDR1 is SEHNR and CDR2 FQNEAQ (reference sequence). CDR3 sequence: CARGAGAYEQYF. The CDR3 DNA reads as TGTGCTCGGGGGGCAGGGGCGTACGAGCAGTACTTC.